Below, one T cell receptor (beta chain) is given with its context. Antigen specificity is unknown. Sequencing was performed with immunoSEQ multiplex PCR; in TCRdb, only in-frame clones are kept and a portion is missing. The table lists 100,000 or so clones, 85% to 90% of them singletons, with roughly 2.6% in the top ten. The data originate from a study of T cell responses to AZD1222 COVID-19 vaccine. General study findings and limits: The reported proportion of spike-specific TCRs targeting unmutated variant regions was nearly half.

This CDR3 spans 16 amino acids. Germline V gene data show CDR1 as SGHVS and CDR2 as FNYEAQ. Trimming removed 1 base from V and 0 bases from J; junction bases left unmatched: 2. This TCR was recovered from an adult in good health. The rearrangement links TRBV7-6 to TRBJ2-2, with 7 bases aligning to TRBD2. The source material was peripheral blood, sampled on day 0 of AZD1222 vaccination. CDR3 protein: CASSLGLAANTGELFF. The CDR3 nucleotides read TGTGCCAGCAGCTTAGGCCTAGCGGCGAACACCGGGGAGCTGTTTTTT.